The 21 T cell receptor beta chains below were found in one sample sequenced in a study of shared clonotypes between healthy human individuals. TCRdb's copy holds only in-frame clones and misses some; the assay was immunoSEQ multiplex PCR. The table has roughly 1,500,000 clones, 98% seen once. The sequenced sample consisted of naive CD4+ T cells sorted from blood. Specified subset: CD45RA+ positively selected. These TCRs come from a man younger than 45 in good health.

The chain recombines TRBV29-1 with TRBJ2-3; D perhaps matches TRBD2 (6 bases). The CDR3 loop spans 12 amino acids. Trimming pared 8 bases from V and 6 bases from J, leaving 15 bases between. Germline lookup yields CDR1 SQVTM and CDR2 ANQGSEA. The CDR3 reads CSSRTGLDTQYF. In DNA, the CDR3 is TGCAGCTCTCGGACGGGACTCGATACGCAGTATTTT.

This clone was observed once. The CDR3 bases are TGTGCCACCAGCAGAGGCACTCCCGGGAGGCTCAATGAGCAGTTCTTC. This gives the protein CATSRGTPGRLNEQFF. The chain joins TRBV15 to TRBJ2-1; 7 bases line up with TRBD2. V was clipped by 1 base and J by 6 bases; unmatched bases: 9. The CDR3 is 16 residues long. Germline lookup yields CDR1 LNHNV and CDR2 YYDKDF (reference sequence).

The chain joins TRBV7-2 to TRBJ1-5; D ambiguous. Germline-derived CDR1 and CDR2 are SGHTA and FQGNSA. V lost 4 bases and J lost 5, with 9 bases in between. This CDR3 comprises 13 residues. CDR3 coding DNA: TGTGCCAGCAGCTCCCAAATTGATCAGCCCCAGCATTTT. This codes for CASSSQIDQPQHF.

The CDR3 DNA is TGTGCCAGTAGTACAGGAGGACAGGCGGGGGACTATGGCTACACCTTC. Translation gives CASSTGGQAGDYGYTF. The chain combines TRBV19 with TRBJ1-2; 7 positions match TRBD1. CDR1 and CDR2 (germline): LNHDA, SQIVND (reference sequence). V shed 4 bases, J shed 3 bases, and the junction held 11 bases outside the gene matches. The CDR3 runs to 16 residues.

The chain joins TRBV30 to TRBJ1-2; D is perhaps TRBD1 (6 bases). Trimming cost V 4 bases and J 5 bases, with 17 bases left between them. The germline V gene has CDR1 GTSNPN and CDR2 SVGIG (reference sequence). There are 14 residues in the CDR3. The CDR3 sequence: CAWMKPGARYGYTF. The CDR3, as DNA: TGTGCCTGGATGAAGCCGGGGGCGCGGTATGGCTACACCTTC.

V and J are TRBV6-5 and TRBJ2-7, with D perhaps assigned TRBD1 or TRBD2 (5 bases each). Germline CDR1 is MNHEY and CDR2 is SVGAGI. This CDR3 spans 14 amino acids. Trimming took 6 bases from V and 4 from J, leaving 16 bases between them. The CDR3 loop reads CASSPNEGLYEQYF. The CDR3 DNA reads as TGTGCCAGCAGCCCCAATGAGGGGCTGTACGAGCAGTACTTC.

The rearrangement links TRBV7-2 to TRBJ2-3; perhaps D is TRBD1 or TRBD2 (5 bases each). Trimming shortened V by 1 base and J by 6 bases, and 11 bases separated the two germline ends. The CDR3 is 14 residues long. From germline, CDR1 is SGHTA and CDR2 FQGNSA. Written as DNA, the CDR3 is TGTGCCAGCAGCTTAGTGGGGGTGGGCGATACGCAGTATTTT. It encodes CASSLVGVGDTQYF.

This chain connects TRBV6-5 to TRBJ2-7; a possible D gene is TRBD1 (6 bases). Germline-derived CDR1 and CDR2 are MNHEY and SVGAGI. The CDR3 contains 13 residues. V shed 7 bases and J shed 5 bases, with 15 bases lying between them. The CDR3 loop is CASTNSQGHEQYF. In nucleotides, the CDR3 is TGTGCCAGCACTAACTCACAGGGCCACGAGCAGTACTTC.

The CDR3 nucleotides are TGTGCTAGTGGCCAAACCCCCCGTGAGCAGTTCTTC. Encoded protein: CASGQTPREQFF. The V and J genes are TRBV12-5 and TRBJ2-1; D unclear. The germline V gene has CDR1 LGHNT and CDR2 FRNRAP. V dropped 6 bases and J dropped 9 bases, with 12 bases sitting between them. CDR3 length: 12 residues.

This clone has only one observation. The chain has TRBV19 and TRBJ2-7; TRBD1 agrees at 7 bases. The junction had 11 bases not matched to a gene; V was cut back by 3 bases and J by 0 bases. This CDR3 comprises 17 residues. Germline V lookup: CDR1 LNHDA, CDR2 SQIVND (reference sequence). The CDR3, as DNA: TGTGCCAGTAGTATTCCGTCCCGAGCAGGGGGCTCCTACGAGCAGTACTTC. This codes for CASSIPSRAGGSYEQYF.

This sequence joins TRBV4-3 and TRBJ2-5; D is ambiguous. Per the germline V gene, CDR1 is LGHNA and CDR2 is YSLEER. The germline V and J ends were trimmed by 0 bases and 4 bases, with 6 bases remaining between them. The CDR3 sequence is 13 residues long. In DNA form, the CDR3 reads TGCGCCAGCAGCCAAGATGCCCGAGAGACCCAGTACTTC. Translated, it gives CASSQDARETQYF.

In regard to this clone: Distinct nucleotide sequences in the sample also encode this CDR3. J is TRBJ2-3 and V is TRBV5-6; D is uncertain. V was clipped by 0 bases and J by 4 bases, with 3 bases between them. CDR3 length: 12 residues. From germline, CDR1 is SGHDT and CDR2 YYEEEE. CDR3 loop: CASSLAADTQYF. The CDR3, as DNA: TGTGCCAGCAGCTTGGCCGCAGATACGCAGTATTTT.

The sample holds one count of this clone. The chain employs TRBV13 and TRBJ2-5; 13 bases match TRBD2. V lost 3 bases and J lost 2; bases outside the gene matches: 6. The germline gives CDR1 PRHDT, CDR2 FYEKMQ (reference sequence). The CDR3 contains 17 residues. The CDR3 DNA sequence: TGTGCCAGCAGCTTTAGGGCGGGACTAGCGGGGCAAGAGACCCAGTACTTC. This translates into CASSFRAGLAGQETQYF.

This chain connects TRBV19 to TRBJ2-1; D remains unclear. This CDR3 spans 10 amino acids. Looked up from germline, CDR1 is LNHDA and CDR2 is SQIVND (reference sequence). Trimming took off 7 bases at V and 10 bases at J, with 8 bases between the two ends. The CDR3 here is CASNAYEQFF. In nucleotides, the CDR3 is TGTGCCAGTAACGCCTACGAGCAGTTCTTC.

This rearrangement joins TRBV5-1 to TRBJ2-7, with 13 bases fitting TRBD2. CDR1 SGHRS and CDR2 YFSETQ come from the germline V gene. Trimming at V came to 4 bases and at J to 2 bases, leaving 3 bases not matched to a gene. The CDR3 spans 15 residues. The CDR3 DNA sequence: TGCGCCAGCAGCACCGGGACTAGCGGGGCCTACGAGCAGTACTTC. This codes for CASSTGTSGAYEQYF.

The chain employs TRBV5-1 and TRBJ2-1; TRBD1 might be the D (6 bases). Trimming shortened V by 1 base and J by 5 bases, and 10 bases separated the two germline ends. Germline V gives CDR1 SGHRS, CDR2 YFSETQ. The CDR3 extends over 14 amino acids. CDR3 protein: CASSLMGAHNEQFF. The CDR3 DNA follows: TGCGCCAGCAGCTTGATGGGGGCCCACAATGAGCAGTTCTTC. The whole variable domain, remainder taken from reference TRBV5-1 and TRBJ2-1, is KAGVTQTPRYLIKTRGQQVTLSCSPISGHRSVSWYQQTPGQGLQFLFEYFSETQRNKGNFPGRFSGRQFSNSRSEMNVSTLELGDSALYLCASSLMGAHNEQFFGPGTRLTVL.

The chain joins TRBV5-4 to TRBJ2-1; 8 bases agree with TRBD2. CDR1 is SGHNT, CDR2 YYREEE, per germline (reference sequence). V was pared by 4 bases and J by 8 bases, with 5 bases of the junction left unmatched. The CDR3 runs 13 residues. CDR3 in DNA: TGTGCCAGCAGCCAGGGACTAGTCGATGAGCAGTTCTTC. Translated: CASSQGLVDEQFF.

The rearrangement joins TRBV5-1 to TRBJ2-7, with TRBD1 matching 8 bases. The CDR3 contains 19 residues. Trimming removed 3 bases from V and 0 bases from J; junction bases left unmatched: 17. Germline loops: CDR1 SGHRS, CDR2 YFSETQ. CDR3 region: CASSSGDRFVARNSYEQYF. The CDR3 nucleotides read TGCGCCAGCAGCTCCGGGGACAGGTTCGTTGCCCGAAACTCCTACGAGCAGTACTTC.

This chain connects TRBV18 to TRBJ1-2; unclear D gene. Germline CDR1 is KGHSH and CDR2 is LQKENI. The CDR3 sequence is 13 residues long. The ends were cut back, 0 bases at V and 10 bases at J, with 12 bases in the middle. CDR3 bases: TGTGCCAGCTCACCACCGTACGTTCTTAACTACACCTTC. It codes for CASSPPYVLNYTF. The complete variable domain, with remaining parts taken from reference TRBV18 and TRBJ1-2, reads NAGVMQNPRHLVRRRGQEARLRCSPMKGHSHVYWYRQLPEEGLKFMVYLQKENIIDESGMPKERFSAEFPKEGPSILRIQQVVRGDSAAYFCASSPPYVLNYTFGSGTRLTVV.

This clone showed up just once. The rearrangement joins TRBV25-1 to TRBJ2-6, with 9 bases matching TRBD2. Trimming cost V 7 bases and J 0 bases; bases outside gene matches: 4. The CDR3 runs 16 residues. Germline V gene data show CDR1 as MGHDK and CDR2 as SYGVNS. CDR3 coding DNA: TGTGCCAGCACCCTAGCGGGAACCTCTGGGGCCAACGTCCTGACTTTC. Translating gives CASTLAGTSGANVLTF.

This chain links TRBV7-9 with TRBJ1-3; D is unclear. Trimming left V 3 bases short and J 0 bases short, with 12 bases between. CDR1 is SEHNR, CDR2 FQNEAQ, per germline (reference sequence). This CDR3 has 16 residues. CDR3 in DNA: TGTGCCAGCAGCTTTCCCTCGGAATTCTCTGGAAACACCATATATTTT. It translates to CASSFPSEFSGNTIYF. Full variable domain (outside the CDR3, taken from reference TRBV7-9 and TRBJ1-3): DTGVSQNPRHKITKRGQNVTFRCDPISEHNRLYWYRQTLGQGPEFLTYFQNEAQLEKSRLLSDRFSAERPKGSFSTLEIQRTEQGDSAMYLCASSFPSEFSGNTIYFGEGSWLTVV.